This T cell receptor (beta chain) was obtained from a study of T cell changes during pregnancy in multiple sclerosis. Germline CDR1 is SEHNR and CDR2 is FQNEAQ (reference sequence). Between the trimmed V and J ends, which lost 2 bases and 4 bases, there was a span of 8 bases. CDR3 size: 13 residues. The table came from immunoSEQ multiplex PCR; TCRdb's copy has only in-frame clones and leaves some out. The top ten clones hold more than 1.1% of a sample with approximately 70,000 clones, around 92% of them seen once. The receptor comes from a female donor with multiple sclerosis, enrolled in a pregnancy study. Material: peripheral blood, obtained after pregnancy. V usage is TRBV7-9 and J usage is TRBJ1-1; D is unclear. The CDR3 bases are TGTGCCAGCAGCTTATCAGGTGGCACTGAAGCTTTCTTT. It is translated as CASSLSGGTEAFF.